The clone carrying this T cell receptor (beta chain) was seen only a few times. Its antigen is not known. These data come from a study of CD8 T cells in ankylosing spondylitis. Findings and caveats of the study: Disease-linked clones were reportedly significantly enriched in matched ankylosing spondylitis synovial fluid.

TCRdb used MiXCR to reprocess the 5' RACE reads, holding one entry per CDR3 protein. The sample lists fewer than 250,000 distinct CDR3 sequences, approximately 10% seen once, with around a fifth in the top ten. CDR3 length equals 14 residues. With V trimmed by 6 bases and J by 5 bases, 8 bases remained unmatched. Per germline, CDR1 SGHRS and CDR2 YFSETQ. The TCR was taken from a male donor with ankylosing spondylitis or in good health (not recorded which). The sample consisted of blood, either unsorted or a sorted T cell fraction (not recorded which). The gene calls are TRBV5-1 and TRBJ2-3; 8 nucleotides align to TRBD2. CDR3 coding DNA: TGCGCCAGCACAAGGACTAGCCGGGGAGATACGCAGTATTTT. Translating gives CASTRTSRGDTQYF.